This T cell receptor beta chain was identified during a study of blood T cell repertoires in COVID-19. This clone was seen only once. How the authors handled the data: Estimation of nucleated cell counts relied on the amplification of reference gene primers. Sequencing used immunoSEQ multiplex PCR; TCRdb keeps in-frame clones, though not all of them. The V and J calls and clone size come from that table; D and trimming were worked out from the DNA. The top ten clones hold under 5% of a sample with 90,000 to 120,000 clones, about four fifths of them seen once. The sequencing sample was made of peripheral blood. The receptor was derived from a woman in her 70s with acute or convalescent COVID-19.

CDR3 coding DNA: TGTGCCAGCTCACCACGGACAGGGACCCTTACGGGCAACGAGCAGTACTTC. This translates into CASSPRTGTLTGNEQYF. The chain employs TRBV18 and TRBJ2-7; TRBD1 agrees at 8 bases. J gave up 5 bases and V 1 base, and 13 bases lay outside the gene matches. The CDR3 loop spans 17 amino acids. Looked up from germline, CDR1 is KGHSH and CDR2 is LQKENI.